The T cell receptor beta chain under discussion was sequenced for a study of shared clonotypes between healthy human individuals. About this clone itself: Its antigen is currently unknown.

Study observations and caveats: Larger richness was generally estimated for naive than memory subsets.

Investigators spread the genomic DNA of each subset evenly over several immunoSEQ plates. In the authors' methods: Filtering differed, since immunoSEQ gave only junction sequences and no quality scores. Method: immunoSEQ multiplex PCR; TCRdb's copy keeps in-frame clones and lacks some. V and J calls and clone size are copied from that table; D and trimming were computed from the DNA. Found here are 2 million or so clones, 85% to 95% of them singletons; the top ten hold approximately 0.13%. The CDR3 contains 15 residues. Germline V gene data show CDR1 as MNHNY and CDR2 as SVGAGI (reference sequence). The V gene end was trimmed by 4 bases and the J gene end by 6 bases; junction bases not matched to a gene: 8.

The specimen was naive CD4+ T cells sorted from blood. The subset here: CD45RA+ positively selected. The origin of this receptor is a man aged 18 to 30 in good health. The chain links TRBV6-6 to TRBJ2-1, with 8 bases that match TRBD2. The DNA for the CDR3 is TGTGCCAGCAGTTCCGGGAGGGGGTATGGCAATGAGCAGTTCTTC. Protein: CASSSGRGYGNEQFF.